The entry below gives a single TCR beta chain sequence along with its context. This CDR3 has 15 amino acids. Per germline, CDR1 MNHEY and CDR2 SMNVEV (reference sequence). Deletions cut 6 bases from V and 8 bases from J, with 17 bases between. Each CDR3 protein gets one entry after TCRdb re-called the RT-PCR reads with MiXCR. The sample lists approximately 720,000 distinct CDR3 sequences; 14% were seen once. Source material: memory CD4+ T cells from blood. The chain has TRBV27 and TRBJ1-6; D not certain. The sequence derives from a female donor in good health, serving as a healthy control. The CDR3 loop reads CASRLTGPRHSPLHF. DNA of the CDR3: TGTGCCAGCAGGCTGACCGGGCCCAGGCATTCACCCCTCCACTTT.